This T cell receptor beta chain was captured in a study of cytomegalovirus exposure and HLA in healthy donors. Study outcomes and limitations: Cytomegalovirus-associated TCR beta chains were listed, numbering some 180.

The donors were members of the approximately 110-subject validation cohort (separate from the roughly 660-subject first cohort). On this clone: What it binds is unknown.

TCRdb's table, derived via immunoSEQ multiplex PCR, lists solely in-frame clones and lacks some. This sample has some 150,000 clones; about 86% occur once, and the top ten carry over 2%. CDR3 length: 14 amino acids. Germline CDR1 and CDR2: SGHRS and YFSETQ. V was clipped by 0 bases and J by 4 bases, with 10 bases between them. Sequencing was performed on PBMCs. The chain employs TRBV5-1 and TRBJ1-2; weak D call: TRBD1 (5 bases). The sequence was obtained from a human donor in good health. CDR3: CASSLEGAGYGYTF. The CDR3 DNA reads as TGCGCCAGCAGCTTGGAAGGGGCCGGCTATGGCTACACCTTC.